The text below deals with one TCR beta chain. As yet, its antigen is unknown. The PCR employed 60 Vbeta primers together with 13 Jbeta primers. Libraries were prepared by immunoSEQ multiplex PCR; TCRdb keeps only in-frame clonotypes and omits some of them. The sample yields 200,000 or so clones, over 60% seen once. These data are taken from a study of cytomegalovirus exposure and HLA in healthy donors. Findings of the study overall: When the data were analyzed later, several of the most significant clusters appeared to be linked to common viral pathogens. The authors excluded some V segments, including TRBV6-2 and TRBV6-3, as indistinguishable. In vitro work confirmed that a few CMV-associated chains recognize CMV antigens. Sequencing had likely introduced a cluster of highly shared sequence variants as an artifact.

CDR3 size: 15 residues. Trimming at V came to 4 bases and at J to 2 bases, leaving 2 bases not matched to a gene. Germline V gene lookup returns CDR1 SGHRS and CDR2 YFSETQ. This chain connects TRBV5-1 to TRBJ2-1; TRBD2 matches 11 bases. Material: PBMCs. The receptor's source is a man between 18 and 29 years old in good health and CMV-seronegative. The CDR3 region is CASSPTSGTYNEQFF. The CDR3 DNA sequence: TGCGCCAGCAGCCCGACTAGCGGGACCTACAATGAGCAGTTCTTC.